This T cell receptor beta chain was recorded in a study of T-cell memory formation after mild COVID-19. The wider study: Largely, the TCR clusters proved donor specific.

With constant-segment primers, 5'RACE yielded cDNA libraries of TCR alpha and TCR beta that carried sample barcodes and UMIs. TCRdb independently ran MiXCR on the 5' RACE reads; one entry per CDR3 protein. The table records just under 550,000 distinct CDR3 sequences, around 20% of them present only once. Germline CDR1 is KGHSH and CDR2 is LQKENI. The trim removed 2 bases at V and 5 bases at J, leaving 4 bases unmatched. The CDR3 is 15 amino acids. Sample: PBMCs or a T cell subset sorted from them (not recorded which). The chain uses TRBV18 and TRBJ2-1, with 9 bases fitting TRBD2. This TCR derives from an adult woman who had mild COVID-19 (a few samples of this study predate the infection). Cell type and time point are not known. CDR3 sequence (DNA): TGTGCCAGCTCACCATTGCGGGGGGGACACAATGAGCAGTTCTTC. Its translation is CASSPLRGGHNEQFF.